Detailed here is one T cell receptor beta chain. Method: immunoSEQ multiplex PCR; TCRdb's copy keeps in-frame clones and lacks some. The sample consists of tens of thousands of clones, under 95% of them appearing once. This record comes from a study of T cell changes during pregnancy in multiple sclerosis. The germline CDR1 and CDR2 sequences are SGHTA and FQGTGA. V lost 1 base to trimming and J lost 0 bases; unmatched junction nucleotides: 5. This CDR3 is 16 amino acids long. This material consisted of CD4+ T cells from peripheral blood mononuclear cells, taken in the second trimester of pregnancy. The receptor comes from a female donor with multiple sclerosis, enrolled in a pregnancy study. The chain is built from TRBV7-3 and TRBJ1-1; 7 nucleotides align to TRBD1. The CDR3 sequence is CASSLNAGGMNTEAFF. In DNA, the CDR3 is TGTGCCAGCAGCTTAAATGCAGGGGGTATGAACACTGAAGCTTTCTTT.